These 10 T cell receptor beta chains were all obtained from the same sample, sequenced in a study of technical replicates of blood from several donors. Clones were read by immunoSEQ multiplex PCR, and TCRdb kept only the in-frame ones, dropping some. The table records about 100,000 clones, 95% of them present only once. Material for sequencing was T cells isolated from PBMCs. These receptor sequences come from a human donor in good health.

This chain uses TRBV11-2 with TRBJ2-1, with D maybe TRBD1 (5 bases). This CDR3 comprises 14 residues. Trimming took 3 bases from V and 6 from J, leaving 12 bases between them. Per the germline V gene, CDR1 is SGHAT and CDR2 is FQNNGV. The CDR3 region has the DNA TGTGCCAGCAGCTTCTCTGCAGGGTCCAATGAGCAGTTCTTC. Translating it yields CASSFSAGSNEQFF.

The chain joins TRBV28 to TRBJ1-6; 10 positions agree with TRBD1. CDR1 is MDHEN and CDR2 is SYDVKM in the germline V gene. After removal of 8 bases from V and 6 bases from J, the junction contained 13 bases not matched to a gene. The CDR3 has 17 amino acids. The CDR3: CASWGDRGTKINSPLHF. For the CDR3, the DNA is TGTGCCAGCTGGGGGGACAGGGGAACGAAAATTAATTCACCCCTCCACTTT.

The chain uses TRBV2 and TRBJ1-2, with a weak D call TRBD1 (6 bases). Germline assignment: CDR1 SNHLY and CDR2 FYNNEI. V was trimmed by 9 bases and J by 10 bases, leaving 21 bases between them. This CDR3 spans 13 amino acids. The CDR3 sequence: CASFGQQFNPYTF. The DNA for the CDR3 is TGTGCCAGTTTCGGACAGCAGTTTAACCCCTACACCTTC.

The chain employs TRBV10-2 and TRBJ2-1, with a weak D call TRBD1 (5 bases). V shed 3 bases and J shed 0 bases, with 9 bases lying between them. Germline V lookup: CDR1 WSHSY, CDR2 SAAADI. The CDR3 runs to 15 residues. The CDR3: CASSDPGLSYNEQFF. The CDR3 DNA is TGCGCCAGCAGTGACCCAGGGCTCTCCTACAATGAGCAGTTCTTC.

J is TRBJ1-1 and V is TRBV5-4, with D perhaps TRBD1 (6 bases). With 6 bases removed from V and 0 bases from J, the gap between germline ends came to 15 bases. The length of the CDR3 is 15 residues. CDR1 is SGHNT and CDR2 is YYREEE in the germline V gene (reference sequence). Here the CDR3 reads CASTRGGDVNTEAFF. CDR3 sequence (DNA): TGTGCCAGCACCAGAGGGGGAGACGTGAACACTGAAGCTTTCTTT.

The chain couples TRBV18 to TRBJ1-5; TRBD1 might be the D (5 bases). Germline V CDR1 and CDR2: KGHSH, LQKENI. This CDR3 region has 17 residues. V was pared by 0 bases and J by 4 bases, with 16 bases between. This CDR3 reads CASSPPGVDSSNQPQHF. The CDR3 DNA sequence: TGTGCCAGCTCACCACCGGGTGTTGACAGTTCAAATCAGCCCCAGCATTTT.

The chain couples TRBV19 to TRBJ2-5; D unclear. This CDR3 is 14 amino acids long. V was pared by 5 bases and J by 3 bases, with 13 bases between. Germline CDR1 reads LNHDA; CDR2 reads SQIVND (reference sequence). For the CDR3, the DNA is TGTGCCAGTAGTTCCCTGGCAGGCAAAGAGACCCAGTACTTC. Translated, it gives CASSSLAGKETQYF.

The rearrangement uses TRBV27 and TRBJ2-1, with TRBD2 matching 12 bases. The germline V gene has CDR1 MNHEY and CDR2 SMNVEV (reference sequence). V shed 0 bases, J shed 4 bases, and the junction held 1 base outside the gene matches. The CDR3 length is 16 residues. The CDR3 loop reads CASSLSTSGSYNEQFF. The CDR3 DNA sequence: TGTGCCAGCAGTTTATCGACTAGCGGGAGTTACAATGAGCAGTTCTTC.

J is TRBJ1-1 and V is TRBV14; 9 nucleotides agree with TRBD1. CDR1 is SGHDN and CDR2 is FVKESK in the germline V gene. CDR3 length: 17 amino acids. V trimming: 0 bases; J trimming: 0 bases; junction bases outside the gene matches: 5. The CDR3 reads CASSQEGTGIMNTEAFF. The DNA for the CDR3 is TGTGCCAGCAGCCAAGAGGGGACAGGGATTATGAACACTGAAGCTTTCTTT.

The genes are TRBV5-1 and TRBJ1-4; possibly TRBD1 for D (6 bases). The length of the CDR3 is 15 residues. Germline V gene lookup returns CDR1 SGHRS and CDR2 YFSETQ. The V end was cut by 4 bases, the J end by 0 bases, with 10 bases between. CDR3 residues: CASSVGTTTNEKLFF. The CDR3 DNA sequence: TGCGCCAGCAGCGTCGGGACAACAACTAATGAAAAACTGTTTTTT.